This T cell receptor (beta chain) was found in a study of OX40 agonist ivuxolimab in advanced cancers. Study-wide context: Subjects had a mean age of approximately 60 years, with a range of about 23 to 85; roughly 80% were male.

Using immunoSEQ multiplex PCR, the repertoire was profiled, and TCRdb retains in-frame clones only, with some absent. Here the sample spans some 25,000 clones, approximately 77% being singletons. The source was CD4+ or CD8+ T cells sorted from blood, collected in a trial of the OX40 agonist ivuxolimab. The receptor was isolated from an adult with an advanced solid tumor such as melanoma, head and neck, liver or kidney cancer.

CDR3 DNA: TGTGCCAGCAGCCCCGTGGCGCGGGCCAATGAGCAGTTCTTC. This sequence encodes CASSPVARANEQFF. This chain joins TRBV11-2 and TRBJ2-1, with D tentatively TRBD2 (5 bases). This CDR3 is 14 amino acids long. Germline CDR1 and CDR2: SGHAT and FQNNGV. The ends were cut back, 5 bases at V and 6 bases at J, with 14 bases in the middle.